The 4 T cell receptor beta chains below all came from one sample that was sequenced in a study of cytomegalovirus exposure and HLA in healthy donors. A multiplex PCR was run with 60 Vbeta primers and 13 Jbeta primers. Measured with immunoSEQ multiplex PCR; TCRdb has only the in-frame clones, and not every one. The sample has roughly 180,000 clones; 9.5% are singletons. Specimen: PBMCs. The receptors originated from a woman in her twenties or thirties in good health and CMV-seropositive.

This clone appeared a few times. The chain couples TRBV15 to TRBJ2-3; possible D gene TRBD2, 7 bases. V was cut by 2 bases and J by 4 bases, with 22 bases left in between. This CDR3 is 18 amino acids long. Germline-derived CDR1 and CDR2 are LNHNV and YYDKDF (reference sequence). The CDR3 loop is CATSRLRRGAQVSDTQYF. The CDR3 DNA reads as TGTGCCACCAGCAGACTCCGACGGGGGGCTCAGGTATCAGATACGCAGTATTTT.

The rearrangement joins TRBV6-1 to TRBJ2-7; TRBD2 aligns across 8 bases. The CDR3 is 15 residues long. J gave up 3 bases and V 4 bases, and 8 bases lay outside the gene matches. The germline CDR1 and CDR2 sequences are MNHNS and SASEGT. CDR3 protein: CASSVYLGGGYEQYF. CDR3 DNA: TGTGCCAGCAGTGTCTATCTCGGGGGGGGCTACGAGCAGTACTTC.

The chain joins TRBV9 to TRBJ1-1, with TRBD1 as a possible D gene (6 bases). This CDR3 has 12 residues. V gave up 0 bases and J gave up 7 bases, with 7 bases separating them. From germline, CDR1 is SGDLS and CDR2 YYNGEE. The CDR3 region has the DNA TGTGCCAGCAGCGTAGGAGGGGGTGAAGCTTTCTTT. It codes for CASSVGGGEAFF.

This clone showed up just a few times. The chain links TRBV4-1 to TRBJ1-3; TRBD1 might be the D (6 bases). The CDR3 totals 15 residues. Between the trimmed V and J ends, which lost 4 bases and 3 bases, there was a span of 13 bases. CDR1 and CDR2 from the germline V gene are MGHRA and YSYEKL. The CDR3 loop is CASSPTGTYGNTIYF. In DNA, the CDR3 is TGCGCCAGCAGCCCTACCGGGACATATGGAAACACCATATATTTT.